Here is one T cell receptor (beta chain) with its context. Its antigen is unidentified. This specimen belongs to a study of Tregs in tolerant kidney transplant recipients. Related graft donors supplied nonmyeloablative bone marrow transplants, and mixed chimerism was transient. The V end was cut by 3 bases, the J end by 1 base, with 15 bases between. CDR1 and CDR2 from the germline V gene are LNHDA and SQIVND (reference sequence). This CDR3 is 16 amino acids long. Assay used: immunoSEQ multiplex PCR; TCRdb lists only in-frame clones, some missing. This sample has approximately 90,000 clones, with 90% to 95% found just once. Study-wide findings and caveats: For some patients, primers changed over time, blocking nucleotide-level comparison.

The genes are TRBV19 and TRBJ1-1; the D is unclear. The sample here was CD4+ T cells from blood (PBMCs), taken 12 months after the transplant. The source of this sequence is a human patient who received a combined kidney and bone marrow transplant. These T cells may partly come from the graft donor. The CDR3: CASSIGLTSSNTEAFF. The DNA for the CDR3 is TGTGCCAGTAGTATCGGACTGACATCCTCGAACACTGAAGCTTTCTTT.